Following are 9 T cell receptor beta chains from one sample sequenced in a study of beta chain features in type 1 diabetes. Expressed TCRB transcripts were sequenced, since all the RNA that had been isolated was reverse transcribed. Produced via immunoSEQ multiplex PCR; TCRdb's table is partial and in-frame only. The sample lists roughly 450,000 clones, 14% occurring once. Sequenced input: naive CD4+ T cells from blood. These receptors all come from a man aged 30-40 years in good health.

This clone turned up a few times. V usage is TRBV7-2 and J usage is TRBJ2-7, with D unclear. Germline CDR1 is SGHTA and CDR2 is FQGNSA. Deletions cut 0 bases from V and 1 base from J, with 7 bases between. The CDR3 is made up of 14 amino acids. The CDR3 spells CASSLAAGSYEQYV. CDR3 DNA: TGTGCCAGCAGCTTAGCTGCTGGATCCTACGAGCAGTACGTC.

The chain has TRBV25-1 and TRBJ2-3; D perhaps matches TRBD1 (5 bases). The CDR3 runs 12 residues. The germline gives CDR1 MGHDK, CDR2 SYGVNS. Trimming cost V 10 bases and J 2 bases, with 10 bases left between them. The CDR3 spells CATQDTTDTQYF. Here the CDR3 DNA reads TGTGCCACCCAGGACACCACAGATACGCAGTATTTT.

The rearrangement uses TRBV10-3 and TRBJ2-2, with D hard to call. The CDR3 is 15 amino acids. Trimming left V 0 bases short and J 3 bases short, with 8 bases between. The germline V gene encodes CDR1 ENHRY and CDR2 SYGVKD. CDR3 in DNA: TGTGCCATCAGTGAGTCTCCCCACTACACCGGGGAGCTGTTTTTT. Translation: CAISESPHYTGELFF.

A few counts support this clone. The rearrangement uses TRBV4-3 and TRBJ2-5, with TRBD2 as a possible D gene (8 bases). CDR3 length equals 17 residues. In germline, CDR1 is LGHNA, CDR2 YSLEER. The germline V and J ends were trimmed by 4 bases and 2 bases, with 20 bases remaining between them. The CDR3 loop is CASSPKGAGGDQETQYF. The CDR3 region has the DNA TGCGCCAGCAGCCCCAAGGGGGCGGGGGGTGATCAAGAGACCCAGTACTTC.

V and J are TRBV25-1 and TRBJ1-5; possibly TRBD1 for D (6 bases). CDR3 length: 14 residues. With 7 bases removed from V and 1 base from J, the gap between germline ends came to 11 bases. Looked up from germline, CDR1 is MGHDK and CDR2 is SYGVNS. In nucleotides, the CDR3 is TGTGCCAGCACAGAAACAGGGAGCAATCAGCCCCAGCATTTT. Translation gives CASTETGSNQPQHF.

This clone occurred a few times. The CDR3 DNA reads TGTGCCACCAGCAGAGGGTCGTCGGGACCCCTTTACGAGCAGTACTTC. Amino acid sequence: CATSRGSSGPLYEQYF. V gene TRBV15 combines with J gene TRBJ2-7; D possibly uses TRBD1 or TRBD2 (5 bases each). Germline V gene lookup returns CDR1 LNHNV and CDR2 YYDKDF (reference sequence). CDR3 length: 16 residues. Trimming took off 1 base at V and 4 bases at J, with 17 bases between the two ends. Based on the CDR3 plus reference TRBV15 and TRBJ2-7, the full variable domain is DAMVIQNPRYQVTQFGKPVTLSCSQTLNHNVMYWYQQKSSQAPKLLFHYYDKDFNNEADTPDNFQSRRPNTSFCFLDIRSPGLGDTAMYLCATSRGSSGPLYEQYFGPGTRLTVT.

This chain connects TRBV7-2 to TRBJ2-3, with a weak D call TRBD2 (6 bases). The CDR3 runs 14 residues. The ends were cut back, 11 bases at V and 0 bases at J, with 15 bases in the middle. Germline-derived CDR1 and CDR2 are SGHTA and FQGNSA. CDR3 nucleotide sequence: TGTGCCGCTGGAGGGAAAACTAGCACAGATACGCAGTATTTT. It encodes CAAGGKTSTDTQYF.

CDR3 sequence: CASSPRTGPYEQYF. CDR3 nucleotides: TGTGCCAGCAGTCCTCGGACAGGGCCCTACGAGCAGTACTTC. The V and J genes are TRBV2 and TRBJ2-7; 8 bases agree with TRBD1. Per the germline V gene, CDR1 is SNHLY and CDR2 is FYNNEI. This CDR3 is built from 14 residues. Trimming took 5 bases from V and 2 from J; bases not matched to a gene: 5.

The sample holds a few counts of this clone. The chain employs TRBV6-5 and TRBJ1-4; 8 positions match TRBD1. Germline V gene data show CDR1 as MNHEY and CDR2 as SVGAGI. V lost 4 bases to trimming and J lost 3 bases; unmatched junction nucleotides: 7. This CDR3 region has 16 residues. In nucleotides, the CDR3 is TGTGCCAGCAGTTCCGGACAGGGCGAGCCTAATGAAAAACTGTTTTTT. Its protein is CASSSGQGEPNEKLFF.